Listed here are 28 T cell receptor beta chains from one sample, sequenced in a study of metastatic and nonmetastatic thyroid tumors. There were no patients who had received any treatment before thyroid surgery. TCRdb re-called the PCR reads through MiXCR. The sample holds approximately 32,000 clones, 15% to 20% seen once. Sequenced sample: blood. Every receptor here comes from a female donor with papillary thyroid cancer or a benign thyroid nodule (not recorded which). Some clones in this sample may be carry-over from other donors' samples.

This clone was observed at least ten times. The identical CDR3 is also encoded by other nucleotide sequences in the sample. V usage is TRBV3-1 and J usage is TRBJ2-1; no firm D call. The CDR3 extends over 13 amino acids. Germline V gene data show CDR1 as LGHDT and CDR2 as YNNKEL (reference sequence). V dropped 4 bases and J dropped 4 bases, with 8 bases sitting between them. The CDR3 DNA reads as TGTGCCAGCAGCCGTGGAACTTACAATGAGCAGTTCTTC. Translation gives CASSRGTYNEQFF.

By proportion, this clone is medium-sized. The chain combines TRBV28 with TRBJ1-6, with D perhaps TRBD1 (6 bases). Germline loops: CDR1 MDHEN, CDR2 SYDVKM. The V gene lost 4 bases and the J gene lost 14 bases, with 9 bases spanning the gap. The CDR3 totals 11 residues. CDR3 DNA sequence: TGTGCCAGCAGTTACGGACAGTCCCTCCACTTT. Translation gives CASSYGQSLHF.

This clone showed up many times. A much larger clone differs by one base, so this may be a read error. The CDR3 is CASIGASSRQYF. Here the CDR3 DNA reads TGTGCCAGCATAGGTGCGTCCAGTCGGCAGTACTTC. J is TRBJ2-7 and V is TRBV28, with D uncertain. The germline CDR1 and CDR2 sequences are MDHEN and SYDVKM. The V end lost 7 bases, the J end lost 9 bases, and 16 bases lay between the germline ends. CDR3 size: 12 residues. Full variable domain (rest looked up from reference TRBV28 and TRBJ2-7): DVKVTQSSRYLVKRTGEKVFLECVQDMDHENMFWYRQDPGLGLRLIYFSYDVKMKEKGDIPEGYSVSREKKERFSLILESASTNQTSMYLCASIGASSRQYFGPGTRLTVT.

In this sample, this clone turned up a few times. The missing conserved phenylalanine or tryptophan at the end of this CDR3 makes a read error likely. No DNA is shown, since the ends of the CDR3 on it are uncertain; the CDR3 is the one TCRdb lists. V is TRBV5-1 and J is TRBJ2-2. The CDR3 is 8 residues long, counting both termini. CDR1 SGHRS and CDR2 YFSETQ come from the germline V gene. The CDR3 is CASSLDWG.

This clone was detected ten times or more. This chain connects TRBV3-1 to TRBJ1-3; no clear D gene. V lost 3 bases to trimming and J lost 4 bases, with 4 bases between them. This CDR3 has 12 amino acids. Germline V gene sequence: CDR1 LGHDT, CDR2 YNNKEL (reference sequence). In DNA form, the CDR3 reads TGTGCCAGCAGCCAGAGGGGAAACACCATATATTTT. Amino acids: CASSQRGNTIYF.

This clone was observed many times. The chain joins TRBV20-1 to TRBJ2-1; D remains unclear. Germline V gene lookup returns CDR1 DFQATT and CDR2 SNEGSKA (reference sequence). This CDR3 has 14 residues. V dropped 0 bases and J dropped 9 bases, with 15 bases sitting between them. CDR3 sequence reads: CSARDLGKVGEQFF. In DNA, the CDR3 is TGCAGTGCTAGAGACCTGGGGAAAGTCGGTGAGCAGTTCTTC.

This clone has just a few counts. The chain links TRBV7-9 to TRBJ2-7; D gene ambiguous. In germline, CDR1 is SEHNR, CDR2 FQNEAQ (reference sequence). The CDR3 has 12 amino acids. The V gene lost 1 base and the J gene lost 6 bases, with 7 bases spanning the gap. The CDR3 region is CASSLGVGEQYF. As DNA, the CDR3 is TGTGCCAGCAGCTTAGGTGTGGGCGAGCAGTACTTC.

There are many counts of this clone. The V gene is TRBV12-3 or TRBV12-4, the J gene TRBJ1-1, with 7 positions matching TRBD1. The CDR3 runs 12 residues. The ends lost 6 bases at V and 7 bases at J; junction bases unmatched: 5. The CDR3 coding sequence is TGTGCCAGCAGCCGAAGGGACAGTGAAGCTTTCTTT. This gives the protein CASSRRDSEAFF.

CDR3 loop: CASSPPSGSRNEQYF. CDR3 DNA sequence: TGTGCCAGCTCACCACCTAGCGGGAGTCGAAACGAGCAGTACTTC. The chain is built from TRBV18 and TRBJ2-7, with 9 bases fitting TRBD2. The J segment lost 5 bases and the V segment lost 0 bases, leaving 5 bases of the junction unmatched. The CDR3 extends over 15 amino acids. The germline CDR1 and CDR2 sequences are KGHSH and LQKENI.

The table lists this clone with many counts. The chain carries TRBV20-1 and TRBJ2-4, with no clear D. The CDR3 runs 16 residues. Deletions cut 6 bases from V and 7 bases from J, with 25 bases between. From germline, CDR1 is DFQATT and CDR2 SNEGSKA (reference sequence). Here the CDR3 reads CSADGPSRGDLNIQYF. CDR3 DNA sequence: TGCAGTGCCGACGGTCCGTCAAGAGGCGATTTGAACATTCAGTACTTC.

This CDR3 is CASSSGLAGHGELFF. DNA for the CDR3: TGTGCCAGCAGCTCGGGACTAGCGGGGCACGGGGAGCTGTTTTTT. V and J are TRBV11-2 and TRBJ2-2; 13 positions match TRBD2. The CDR3 contains 15 residues. V lost 4 bases to trimming and J lost 7 bases; unmatched junction nucleotides: 3. Germline loops: CDR1 SGHAT, CDR2 FQNNGV. Full variable domain (outside the CDR3, taken from reference TRBV11-2 and TRBJ2-2): EAGVAQSPRYKIIEKRQSVAFWCNPISGHATLYWYQQILGQGPKLLIQFQNNGVVDDSQLPKDRFSAERLKGVDSTLKIQPAKLEDSAVYLCASSSGLAGHGELFFGEGSRLTVL.

The rearrangement uses TRBV6-2 or TRBV6-3 and TRBJ1-4; 7 nucleotides match TRBD1. This CDR3 is 12 amino acids long. Trimming at V came to 6 bases and at J to 8 bases, leaving 3 bases not matched to a gene. CDR1 is MNHEY, CDR2 SVGEGT, per germline. The CDR3 loop reads CASRTGSEKLFF. The CDR3 DNA reads TGTGCCAGCAGGACAGGGAGCGAAAAACTGTTTTTT.

This clone appeared a few times. A read error is likely, as this CDR3 ends without the conserved phenylalanine or tryptophan. The V and J genes are TRBV3-1 and TRBJ1-5; D gene uncertain. Germline V gives CDR1 LGHDT, CDR2 YNNKEL (reference sequence). This CDR3 has 16 residues. The germline V and J ends were trimmed by 3 bases and 3 bases, with 15 bases remaining between them. The DNA of the CDR3 is TGTGCCAGCAGCCAGGGTGAAACGCTTTTCAATCAGCCCCAGCATCTT. Its translation is CASSQGETLFNQPQHL.

The chain uses TRBV7-9 and TRBJ1-6; no clear D. The CDR3 has 14 amino acids. Germline lookup yields CDR1 SEHNR and CDR2 FQNEAQ (reference sequence). The V and J ends lost 4 bases and 8 bases respectively, with 12 bases between them. The CDR3 DNA follows: TGTGCCAGCAGCTCTAGACGTTATGATTCACCCCTCCACTTT. Translated, it gives CASSSRRYDSPLHF.

This clone was picked up a small number of times. The genes are TRBV6-1 and TRBJ2-5, with D possibly being TRBD2 (6 bases). The V end was cut by 3 bases, the J end by 2 bases, with 13 bases between. The CDR3 sequence is 15 residues long. Germline V gives CDR1 MNHNS, CDR2 SASEGT. In nucleotides, the CDR3 is TGTGCCAGCAGTGAGTCTAGCGCGAAGCAAGAGACCCAGTACTTC. Protein sequence: CASSESSAKQETQYF.

This clone was observed at least ten times. CDR3 coding DNA: TGCAGTGCCATAACCCCGGGACAGTACACTGAAGCTTTCTTT. Protein: CSAITPGQYTEAFF. The genes are TRBV20-1 and TRBJ1-1, with 7 bases lining up with TRBD1. This CDR3 comprises 14 residues. Germline V lookup: CDR1 DFQATT, CDR2 SNEGSKA (reference sequence). V shed 6 bases, J shed 3 bases, and the junction held 10 bases outside the gene matches.

This clone was detected a few times. The V and J genes are TRBV10-3 and TRBJ2-7; D is unclear. The germline V gene encodes CDR1 ENHRY and CDR2 SYGVKD. The CDR3 has 16 residues. Trimming took off 3 bases at V and 2 bases at J, with 17 bases between the two ends. The chain's CDR3 is CAISDARSCRPYEQYF. The CDR3 coding sequence is TGTGCCATCAGTGACGCTAGGAGCTGTAGACCCTACGAGCAGTACTTC.

Only a few counts were recorded for this clone. Other nucleotide sequences in the sample specify the same CDR3. The V call is TRBV5-1, the J call TRBJ2-3; D unclear. The germline gives CDR1 SGHRS, CDR2 YFSETQ. This CDR3 has 14 amino acids. The ends were cut back, 0 bases at V and 2 bases at J, with 7 bases in the middle. The CDR3 DNA reads as TGCGCCAGCAGCTTGGGATTTTCCACAGATACGCAGTATTTT. Translating it yields CASSLGFSTDTQYF. The full variable domain, completed using reference TRBV5-1 and TRBJ2-3, is KAGVTQTPRYLIKTRGQQVTLSCSPISGHRSVSWYQQTPGQGLQFLFEYFSETQRNKGNFPGRFSGRQFSNSRSEMNVSTLELGDSALYLCASSLGFSTDTQYFGPGTRLTVL.

This clone has ten or more counts. The chain is built from TRBV3-1 and TRBJ1-2; 8 nucleotides agree with TRBD1. CDR3 length: 14 residues. The germline V gene encodes CDR1 LGHDT and CDR2 YNNKEL (reference sequence). The V and J ends lost 4 bases and 8 bases, in that order; junction bases with no gene match: 9. The CDR3 is CASSPTGAPHGYTF. For the CDR3, the DNA is TGTGCCAGCAGCCCGACAGGGGCCCCTCACGGCTACACCTTC.

This clone was seen many times. Different DNA sequences within this sample yield the same CDR3. V gene TRBV5-5 combines with J gene TRBJ1-5; D is undetermined. The V gene's germline CDR1 is SGHKS and CDR2 YYEKEE (reference sequence). V lost 3 bases, J lost 10 bases, and 17 bases lay in between. The CDR3 extends over 14 amino acids. CDR3 residues: CASSSFIMTQPQHF. Here the CDR3 DNA reads TGTGCCAGCAGCTCGTTCATAATGACTCAACCCCAGCATTTT.

Many counts were recorded for this clone. The rearrangement uses TRBV20-1 and TRBJ1-2; TRBD1 is a possible D gene (5 bases). V lost 2 bases, J lost 7 bases, and 8 bases lay in between. The CDR3 runs to 11 residues. Germline assignment: CDR1 DFQATT and CDR2 SNEGSKA (reference sequence). CDR3 bases: TGCAGTGCTAGACAGGGACGTGGCTACACCTTC. Residues: CSARQGRGYTF.

This clone has a count of ten or more. The chain recombines TRBV4-1 with TRBJ2-6; possibly TRBD1 for D (6 bases). Germline V gives CDR1 MGHRA, CDR2 YSYEKL. The CDR3 length is 18 residues. The V gene lost 2 bases and the J gene lost 4 bases, with 18 bases spanning the gap. CDR3 residues: CASSQTQTRGPGANVLTF. The CDR3 region has the DNA TGCGCCAGCAGCCAAACCCAAACCAGGGGACCCGGGGCCAACGTCCTGACTTTC.

This clone counts as medium-sized. This chain links TRBV3-1 with TRBJ2-2; possibly TRBD1 or TRBD2 for D (5 bases each). The CDR3 runs to 15 residues. V dropped 1 base and J dropped 3 bases, with 9 bases sitting between them. CDR1 and CDR2 from the germline V gene are LGHDT and YNNKEL (reference sequence). The CDR3 DNA reads TGTGCCAGCAGCCAAGGGGACCGACACACCGGGGAGCTGTTTTTT. Translation gives CASSQGDRHTGELFF.

This clone was detected many times. The chain carries TRBV15 and TRBJ1-1, with 7 bases that match TRBD1. The CDR3 totals 14 residues. Losses at the gene ends were 3 bases for V and 1 base for J; bases not matched to a gene: 2. Germline CDR1 is LNHNV and CDR2 is YYDKDF (reference sequence). This CDR3 is CATSRGTANTEAFF. CDR3 sequence (DNA): TGTGCCACCAGCAGGGGGACAGCGAACACTGAAGCTTTCTTT.

This clone appeared many times. J is TRBJ1-2 and V is TRBV20-1; no clear D gene. The length of the CDR3 is 15 residues. The V end lost 3 bases, the J end lost 7 bases, and 21 bases lay between the germline ends. The germline V gene encodes CDR1 DFQATT and CDR2 SNEGSKA (reference sequence). As DNA, the CDR3 is TGCAGTGCTAGTACCTCCGGGTTCCCCGCTATTGGCTACACCTTC. Translating gives CSASTSGFPAIGYTF.

Ten or more counts support this clone. In the same sample, other DNA sequences code for this CDR3. This chain links TRBV11-2 with TRBJ1-5; D is unresolved. This CDR3 has 12 amino acids. The ends were cut back, 4 bases at V and 9 bases at J, with 10 bases in the middle. Per the germline V gene, CDR1 is SGHAT and CDR2 is FQNNGV. CDR3 DNA sequence: TGTGCCAGCAGCTCCCTCTTTGGGCCCCAGCATTTT. Translation: CASSSLFGPQHF.

Regarding this clone: One end of the junction fails to match germline, which may point to a read error. The gene calls are TRBV6-1 and TRBJ1-1; D remains ambiguous. CDR3 size: 11 residues. Germline V lookup: CDR1 MNHNS, CDR2 SASEGT. CDR3 amino acids: CASSQNTEALF. The DNA for the CDR3 is TGTGCCAGCAGCCAAAACACTGAAGCCTTATTT.

This clone was counted between two and nine times. This chain connects TRBV15 to TRBJ1-2; D may be TRBD1 (5 bases). This CDR3 is built from 13 residues. From germline, CDR1 is LNHNV and CDR2 YYDKDF (reference sequence). The V and J ends lost 0 bases and 8 bases respectively, with 10 bases between them. This CDR3 reads CATSRDSGGGYTF. DNA of the CDR3: TGTGCCACCAGCAGAGACTCGGGGGGGGGCTACACCTTC.